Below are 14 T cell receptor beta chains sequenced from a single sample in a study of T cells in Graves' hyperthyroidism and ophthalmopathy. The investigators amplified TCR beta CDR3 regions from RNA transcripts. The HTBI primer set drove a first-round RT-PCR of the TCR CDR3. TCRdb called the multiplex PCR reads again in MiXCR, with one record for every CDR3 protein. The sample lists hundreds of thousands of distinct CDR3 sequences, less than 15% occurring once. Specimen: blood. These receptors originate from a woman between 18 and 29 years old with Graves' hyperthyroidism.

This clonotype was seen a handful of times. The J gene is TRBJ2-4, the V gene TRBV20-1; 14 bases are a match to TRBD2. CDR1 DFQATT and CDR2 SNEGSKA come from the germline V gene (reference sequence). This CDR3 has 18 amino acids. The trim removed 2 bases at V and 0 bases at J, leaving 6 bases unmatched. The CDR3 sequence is CSARRTSGGPTAKNIQYF. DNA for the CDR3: TGCAGTGCTAGACGGACTAGCGGGGGGCCAACAGCCAAAAACATTCAGTACTTC.

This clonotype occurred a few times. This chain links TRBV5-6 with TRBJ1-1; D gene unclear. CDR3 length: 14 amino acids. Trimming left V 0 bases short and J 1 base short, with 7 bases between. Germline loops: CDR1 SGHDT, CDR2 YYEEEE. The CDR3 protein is CASSLDIGNTEAFF. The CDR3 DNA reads TGTGCCAGCAGCTTGGATATAGGGAACACTGAAGCTTTCTTT.

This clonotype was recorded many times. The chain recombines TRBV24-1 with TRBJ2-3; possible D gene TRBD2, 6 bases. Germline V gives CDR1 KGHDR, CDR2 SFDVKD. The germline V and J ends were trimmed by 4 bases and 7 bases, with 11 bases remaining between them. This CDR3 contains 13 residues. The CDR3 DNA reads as TGTGCCACCAGTGACCTCAGGGACTATACGCAGTATTTT. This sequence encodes CATSDLRDYTQYF.

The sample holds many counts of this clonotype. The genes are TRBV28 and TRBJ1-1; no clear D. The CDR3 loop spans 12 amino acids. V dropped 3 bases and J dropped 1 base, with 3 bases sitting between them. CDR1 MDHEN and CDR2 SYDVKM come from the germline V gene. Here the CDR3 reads CASSLENTEAFF. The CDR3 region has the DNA TGTGCCAGCAGTTTGGAGAACACTGAAGCTTTCTTT. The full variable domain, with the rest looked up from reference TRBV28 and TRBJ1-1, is DVKVTQSSRYLVKRTGEKVFLECVQDMDHENMFWYRQDPGLGLRLIYFSYDVKMKEKGDIPEGYSVSREKKERFSLILESASTNQTSMYLCASSLENTEAFFGQGTRLTVV.

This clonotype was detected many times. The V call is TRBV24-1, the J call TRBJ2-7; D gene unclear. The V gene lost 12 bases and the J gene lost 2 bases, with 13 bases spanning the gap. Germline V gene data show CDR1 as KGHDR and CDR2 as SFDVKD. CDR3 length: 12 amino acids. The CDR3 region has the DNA TGTGCCGTCGGGTCCGGTCCCTACGAGCAGTACTTC. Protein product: CAVGSGPYEQYF.

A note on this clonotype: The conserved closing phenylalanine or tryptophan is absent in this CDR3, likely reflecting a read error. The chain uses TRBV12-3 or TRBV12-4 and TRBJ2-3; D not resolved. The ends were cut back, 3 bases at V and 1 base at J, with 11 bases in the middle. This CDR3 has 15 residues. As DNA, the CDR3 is TGTGCCAGCAGTTTTGTCCATCAGGGCACAGATACGCAGTATCTT. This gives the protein CASSFVHQGTDTQYL.

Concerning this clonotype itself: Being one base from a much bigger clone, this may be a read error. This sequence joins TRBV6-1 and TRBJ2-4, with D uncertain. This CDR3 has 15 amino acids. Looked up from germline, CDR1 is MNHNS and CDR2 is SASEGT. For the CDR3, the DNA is TGTGCCAACAGTGAAGGCGGAAACGACCCCTACATTCAGTACTTC. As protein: CANSEGGNDPYIQYF.

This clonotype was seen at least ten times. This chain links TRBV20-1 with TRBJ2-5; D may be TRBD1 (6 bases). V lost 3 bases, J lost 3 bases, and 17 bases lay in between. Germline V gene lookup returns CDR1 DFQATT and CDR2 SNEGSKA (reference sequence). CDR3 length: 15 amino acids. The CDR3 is CSARLGWGHKETQYF. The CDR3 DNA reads TGCAGTGCTAGGCTCGGGTGGGGACACAAAGAGACCCAGTACTTC.

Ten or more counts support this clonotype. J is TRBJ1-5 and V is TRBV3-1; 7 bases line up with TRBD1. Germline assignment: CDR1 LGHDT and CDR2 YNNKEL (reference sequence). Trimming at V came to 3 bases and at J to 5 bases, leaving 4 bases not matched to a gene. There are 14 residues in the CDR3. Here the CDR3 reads CASSQGQRDQPQHF. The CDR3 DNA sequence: TGTGCCAGCAGCCAGGGACAGCGGGATCAGCCCCAGCATTTT.

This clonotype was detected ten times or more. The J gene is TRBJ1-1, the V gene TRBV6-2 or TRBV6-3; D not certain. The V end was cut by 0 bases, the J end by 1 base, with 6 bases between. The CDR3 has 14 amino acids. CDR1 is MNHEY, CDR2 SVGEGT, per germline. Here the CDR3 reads CASSYSWGNTEAFF. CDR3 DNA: TGTGCCAGCAGTTACTCTTGGGGGAACACTGAAGCTTTCTTT.

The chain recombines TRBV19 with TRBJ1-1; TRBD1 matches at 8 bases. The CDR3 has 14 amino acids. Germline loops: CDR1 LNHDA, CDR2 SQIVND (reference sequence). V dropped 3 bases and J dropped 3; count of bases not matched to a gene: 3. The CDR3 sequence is CASSIRGQDTEAFF. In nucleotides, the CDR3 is TGTGCCAGTAGTATCAGGGGGCAGGACACTGAAGCTTTCTTT.

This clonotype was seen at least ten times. As DNA, the CDR3 is TGCAGTGCCCTTCAGGGGCCGGACTATGGCTACACCTTC. This translates into CSALQGPDYGYTF. The chain is built from TRBV20-1 and TRBJ1-2; weak D call: TRBD1 (6 bases). The CDR3 consists of 13 residues. Trimming stripped 6 bases from V and 3 bases from J, with 14 bases between. CDR1 is DFQATT, CDR2 SNEGSKA, per germline (reference sequence).

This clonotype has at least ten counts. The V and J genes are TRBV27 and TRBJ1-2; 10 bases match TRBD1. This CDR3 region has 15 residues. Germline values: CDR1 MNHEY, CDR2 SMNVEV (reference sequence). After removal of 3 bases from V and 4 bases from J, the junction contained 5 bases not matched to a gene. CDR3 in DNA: TGTGCCAGCAGTTTTCAGGGACAGGGGCTCTATGGCTACACCTTC. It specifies CASSFQGQGLYGYTF.

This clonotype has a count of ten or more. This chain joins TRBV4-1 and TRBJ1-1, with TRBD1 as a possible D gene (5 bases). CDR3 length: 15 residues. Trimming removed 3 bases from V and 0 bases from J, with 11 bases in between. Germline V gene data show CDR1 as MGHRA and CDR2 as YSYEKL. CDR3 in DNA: TGCGCCAGCAGCCAGGGACCGACGCTGAACACTGAAGCTTTCTTT. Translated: CASSQGPTLNTEAFF.